One and the same sample provided the 26 T cell receptor beta chains below, sequenced in a study of identifying expanded T cells in peripheral blood. Assay used: immunoSEQ multiplex PCR; TCRdb lists only in-frame clones, some missing. Altogether approximately 110,000 clones are present, roughly 90% being singletons, with the ten largest covering roughly 15%. Input material: blood. The origin of the receptors is a person aged 18-70 years in good health.

This clone was recorded only once. This rearrangement joins TRBV5-4 to TRBJ2-1, with no clear D. Looked up from germline, CDR1 is SGHNT and CDR2 is YYREEE (reference sequence). The CDR3 loop spans 12 amino acids. V lost 4 bases and J 7 bases, leaving 9 bases between the germline ends. This CDR3 is CASSQPGNEQFF. As DNA, the CDR3 is TGTGCCAGCAGCCAACCCGGGAATGAGCAGTTCTTC.

The chain carries TRBV19 and TRBJ2-3; D is tentatively TRBD1 or TRBD2 (5 bases each). The V gene's germline CDR1 is LNHDA and CDR2 SQIVND (reference sequence). The CDR3 has 14 residues. The ends were cut back, 6 bases at V and 5 bases at J, with 15 bases in the middle. The CDR3 sequence is CASRDQGRGDTQYF. Here the CDR3 DNA reads TGTGCCAGTAGGGATCAGGGACGGGGAGATACGCAGTATTTT.

This clone was seen at least ten times. The chain employs TRBV11-2 and TRBJ1-6; D is unresolved. V was cut by 1 base and J by 7 bases, with 8 bases left in between. This CDR3 contains 14 residues. Germline values: CDR1 SGHAT, CDR2 FQNNGV. The CDR3 DNA is TGTGCCAGCAGCTTAGGGGATATCAATTCACCCCTCCACTTT. Encoded protein: CASSLGDINSPLHF.

The chain combines TRBV5-1 with TRBJ2-7, with TRBD2 matching over 7 bases. Germline CDR1 and CDR2: SGHRS and YFSETQ. The V gene end was trimmed by 3 bases and the J gene end by 3 bases; junction bases not matched to a gene: 6. This CDR3 is 14 amino acids long. The CDR3 spells CASSWAGESYEQYF. The CDR3 DNA sequence: TGCGCCAGCAGCTGGGCGGGGGAGAGCTACGAGCAGTACTTC.

In regard to this clone: A junction end diverges from the germline sequence, so it may reflect a read error. This rearrangement joins TRBV6-6 to TRBJ1-1; D gene uncertain. Per germline, CDR1 MNHNY and CDR2 SVGAGI (reference sequence). The CDR3 spans 10 residues. The CDR3 spells CASRYTEAFF. The CDR3 DNA reads TGTGCCAGCCGTTACACTGAAGCTTTCTTT.

The V gene is TRBV28, the J gene TRBJ1-1; possible D gene TRBD1, 6 bases. Trimming left V 5 bases short and J 6 bases short, with 13 bases between. This CDR3 is 13 amino acids long. Germline lookup yields CDR1 MDHEN and CDR2 SYDVKM. CDR3 loop: CASSRYNRAEAFF. As DNA, the CDR3 is TGTGCCAGCAGTCGATATAACAGGGCTGAAGCTTTCTTT.

The V and J genes are TRBV19 and TRBJ2-7; D might be TRBD1 (6 bases). CDR1 is LNHDA and CDR2 is SQIVND in the germline V gene (reference sequence). Trimming took 3 bases from V and 2 from J, leaving 11 bases between them. The CDR3 covers 14 residues. The CDR3 loop is CASSIGQYAYEQYF. The CDR3 region has the DNA TGTGCCAGTAGTATCGGACAGTATGCCTACGAGCAGTACTTC.

The genes are TRBV7-4 and TRBJ1-3; D is unclear. CDR1 is SGHVT and CDR2 is SQSDAQ in the germline V gene. This CDR3 has 14 residues. The V end was cut by 0 bases, the J end by 4 bases, with 7 bases between. CDR3 residues: CASSLARSGNTIYF. CDR3 sequence (DNA): TGTGCCAGCAGCTTAGCGCGCTCAGGAAACACCATATATTTT.

The gene calls are TRBV29-1 and TRBJ2-1, with TRBD2 matching over 8 bases. Germline-derived CDR1 and CDR2 are SQVTM and ANQGSEA. Losses at the gene ends were 5 bases for V and 2 bases for J; bases not matched to a gene: 5. CDR3 size: 14 residues. In DNA, the CDR3 is TGCAGCGTTTTGGGCGGGGGGACCTACAATGAGCAGTTCTTC. This sequence encodes CSVLGGGTYNEQFF.

The chain is built from TRBV2 and TRBJ2-1; possibly TRBD1 or TRBD2 for D (5 bases each). The CDR3 has 15 residues. Germline CDR1 reads SNHLY; CDR2 reads FYNNEI. V was clipped by 8 bases and J by 5 bases, with 19 bases between them. CDR3 DNA sequence: TGTGCCAGCGGGGGTCGGCTAGCTTCGGACAATGAGCAGTTCTTC. It encodes CASGGRLASDNEQFF.

The chain recombines TRBV2 with TRBJ1-5; D unclear. This CDR3 comprises 14 residues. Germline V gene sequence: CDR1 SNHLY, CDR2 FYNNEI. V lost 6 bases to trimming and J lost 0 bases, with 9 bases between them. The DNA of the CDR3 is TGTGCCAGCAGGAGAAGGAGTAGCAATCAGCCCCAGCATTTT. Translating gives CASRRRSSNQPQHF.

This rearrangement joins TRBV5-1 to TRBJ1-3; weak D call: TRBD1 (5 bases). V was pared by 4 bases and J by 5 bases, with 16 bases between. Germline V gives CDR1 SGHRS, CDR2 YFSETQ. The CDR3 is made up of 15 amino acids. In nucleotides, the CDR3 is TGCGCCAGCAGCGCGGGGCAGGGAGGACGAAACACCATATATTTT. Translated: CASSAGQGGRNTIYF.

This chain links TRBV7-9 with TRBJ1-1; D uncertain. Germline V CDR1 and CDR2: SEHNR, FQNEAQ (reference sequence). The V end lost 7 bases, the J end lost 0 bases, and 9 bases lay between the germline ends. The CDR3 sequence is 13 residues long. CDR3 DNA: TGTGCCAGCACCAAAGGGATGAACACTGAAGCTTTCTTT. Encoded protein: CASTKGMNTEAFF.

The gene calls are TRBV19 and TRBJ1-5; possibly TRBD1 for D (6 bases). Trimming removed 10 bases at V and 1 base at J, with 20 bases between. Germline CDR1 and CDR2: LNHDA and SQIVND (reference sequence). The length of the CDR3 is 16 residues. The CDR3 protein is CATTRGVGLSNQPQHF. CDR3 DNA: TGTGCCACTACTAGGGGGGTAGGGTTAAGCAATCAGCCCCAGCATTTT.

DNA of the CDR3: TGCGCCACCCGACTAGCGGGGAATCCTACCGAGCAGTACTTC. Its translation is CATRLAGNPTEQYF. The rearrangement uses TRBV10-2 and TRBJ2-7; 11 nucleotides line up with TRBD2. In germline, CDR1 is WSHSY, CDR2 SAAADI. The CDR3 consists of 14 residues. Germline trimming cut 10 bases from V and 6 bases from J; bases unmatched to any gene: 11.

The chain uses TRBV6-1 and TRBJ2-7; TRBD1 might be the D (6 bases). The CDR3 loop spans 13 amino acids. V dropped 7 bases and J dropped 5 bases, with 15 bases sitting between them. CDR1 is MNHNS, CDR2 SASEGT, per germline. CDR3 residues: CASMSRGEHEQYF. CDR3 coding DNA: TGTGCCAGCATGTCCAGGGGAGAACACGAGCAGTACTTC.

The chain recombines TRBV5-1 with TRBJ1-1; D remains ambiguous. CDR1 SGHRS and CDR2 YFSETQ come from the germline V gene. The CDR3 extends over 14 amino acids. V was shortened by 4 bases and J by 0 bases, with 10 bases between the two germline ends. The CDR3 here is CASSLAWVNTEAFF. CDR3 DNA sequence: TGCGCCAGCAGCCTCGCTTGGGTGAACACTGAAGCTTTCTTT.

The chain carries TRBV28 and TRBJ1-2, with no clear D. The V gene's germline CDR1 is MDHEN and CDR2 SYDVKM. Trimming removed 4 bases at V and 7 bases at J, with 16 bases between. The CDR3 runs 14 residues. Here the CDR3 reads CASSSSALWGGYTF. Written as DNA, the CDR3 is TGTGCCAGCAGTTCATCAGCTCTATGGGGTGGCTACACCTTC.

This chain links TRBV11-3 with TRBJ2-7; D is perhaps TRBD1 or TRBD2 (5 bases each). CDR1 and CDR2 (germline): SGHNT, YENEEA. The V gene lost 3 bases and the J gene lost 0 bases, with 15 bases spanning the gap. The CDR3 has 16 amino acids. The CDR3 reads CASSLDRDAASYEQYF. CDR3 bases: TGTGCCAGCAGCTTGGACCGGGACGCCGCCTCCTACGAGCAGTACTTC.

The CDR3 loop is CASSVEGLWADTQYF. CDR3 coding DNA: TGTGCCAGCAGCGTAGAGGGTTTGTGGGCAGATACGCAGTATTTT. The V and J genes are TRBV9 and TRBJ2-3, with D uncertain. In germline, CDR1 is SGDLS, CDR2 YYNGEE. The CDR3 length is 15 residues. V was cut by 0 bases and J by 4 bases, with 12 bases left in between.

The chain employs TRBV27 and TRBJ2-1; 11 positions agree with TRBD1. Trimming cost V 7 bases and J 9 bases; bases outside gene matches: 8. In germline, CDR1 is MNHEY, CDR2 SMNVEV (reference sequence). CDR3 length: 14 amino acids. CDR3 bases: TGTGCCAGCAAGAGGACAGGGGGCATAGGTGAGCAGTTCTTC. It codes for CASKRTGGIGEQFF.

The rearrangement uses TRBV28 and TRBJ1-1; TRBD1 might be the D (5 bases). The CDR3 has 16 amino acids. The V gene lost 3 bases and the J gene lost 5 bases, with 19 bases spanning the gap. Per the germline V gene, CDR1 is MDHEN and CDR2 is SYDVKM. In DNA, the CDR3 is TGTGCCAGCAGTTTTCAGGGCGGGGGGAGTTGGACTGAAGCTTTCTTT. The encoded protein is CASSFQGGGSWTEAFF.

The V gene is TRBV13, the J gene TRBJ2-5, with 10 nucleotides matching TRBD1. This CDR3 contains 13 residues. The germline V gene has CDR1 PRHDT and CDR2 FYEKMQ (reference sequence). V lost 4 bases, J lost 7 bases, and 3 bases stayed unmatched. CDR3 in amino acids: CASSWGQGTTQYF. CDR3 bases: TGTGCCAGCAGCTGGGGACAGGGGACGACCCAGTACTTC.

The V gene is TRBV7-2, the J gene TRBJ1-2; 10 nucleotides line up with TRBD1. The CDR3 has 17 residues. The trim removed 5 bases at V and 1 base at J, leaving 10 bases unmatched. The germline V gene encodes CDR1 SGHTA and CDR2 FQGNSA. The CDR3 nucleotides read TGTGCCAGCAGCCCCGACAGGGGGCATCCAATTAACTATGGCTACACCTTC. It specifies CASSPDRGHPINYGYTF. Filled out from reference TRBV7-2 and TRBJ1-2, the complete variable domain reads GAGVSQSPSNKVTEKGKDVELRCDPISGHTALYWYRQSLGQGLEFLIYFQGNSAPDKSGLPSDRFSAERTGGSVSTLTIQRTQQEDSAVYLCASSPDRGHPINYGYTFGSGTRLTVV.

V gene TRBV7-9 combines with J gene TRBJ2-3, with 12 bases fitting TRBD2. The V gene end was trimmed by 5 bases and the J gene end by 1 base; junction bases not matched to a gene: 4. Germline CDR1 is SEHNR and CDR2 is FQNEAQ (reference sequence). This CDR3 has 16 amino acids. The CDR3 is CASSQPSGGGTDTQYF. The CDR3, as DNA: TGTGCCAGCAGCCAACCTAGCGGGGGGGGCACAGATACGCAGTATTTT.

This clone was found many times. This sequence joins TRBV28 and TRBJ1-4; a weak D match, TRBD1 (6 bases). Trimming removed 5 bases from V and 5 bases from J, with 12 bases in between. The CDR3 is 14 residues long. Germline values: CDR1 MDHEN, CDR2 SYDVKM. The CDR3 here is CASSPAGANEKLFF. As DNA, the CDR3 is TGTGCCAGCAGTCCCGCAGGGGCAAATGAAAAACTGTTTTTT.